This TCR beta chain was profiled in a study of cytomegalovirus exposure and HLA in healthy donors. General study findings and limits: Most sequenced TCRs were rare (though some public TCRs occurred in many donors).

This table comes from immunoSEQ multiplex PCR, and its TCRdb copy is limited to in-frame clones, with some not included. The table has 130,000 or so clones, roughly 91% seen once. Note on this clone: Its specificity is not known. Other DNA sequences in the sample encode the same CDR3.

Sequenced material: PBMCs. The TCR originated in a young man in good health and CMV-seronegative.

The CDR3 protein is CASSLPGSYEQYF. Here the CDR3 DNA reads TGTGCCAGCAGCTTACCGGGGTCCTACGAGCAGTACTTC. J is TRBJ2-7 and V is TRBV7-9; TRBD2 might be the D (5 bases). The germline V gene has CDR1 SEHNR and CDR2 FQNEAQ (reference sequence). V was clipped by 2 bases and J by 1 base, with 6 bases between them. The CDR3 runs 13 residues.